This TCR beta chain was sequenced in a study of T cell repertoires in cytomegalovirus infection. As for the study in general: CMV infection together with matching HLA type was indicated by public TCR beta signatures.

The V end lost 3 bases, the J end lost 3 bases, and 11 bases lay between the germline ends. Germline values: CDR1 SGHVS, CDR2 FNYEAQ. The CDR3 totals 14 residues. This clonotype was seen many times. The antigen remains unidentified. Study observations and caveats: HLA-C-restricted CMV-specific TCR beta clonotypes were dominant in the ex vivo response. Using cumulative public TCR beta family frequency, the authors identified those who carried CMV together with the relevant HLA.

TCRdb called the reads again in MiXCR, with one record for every CDR3 protein. This table holds approximately 910,000 distinct CDR3 sequences, around 29% found once. This receptor was identified in a human donor in good health (CMV status not recorded). Some clones in this sample may be carry-over from other donors' samples. This chain joins TRBV7-6 and TRBJ1-2, with unresolved D. The specimen comprised cultured CD8+ T cells from PBMCs, sampled from culture after CMV antigen stimulation. The CDR3 here is CASSLAGSDYGYTF. The CDR3 DNA sequence: TGTGCCAGCAGCTTGGCGGGATCGGACTATGGCTACACCTTC.